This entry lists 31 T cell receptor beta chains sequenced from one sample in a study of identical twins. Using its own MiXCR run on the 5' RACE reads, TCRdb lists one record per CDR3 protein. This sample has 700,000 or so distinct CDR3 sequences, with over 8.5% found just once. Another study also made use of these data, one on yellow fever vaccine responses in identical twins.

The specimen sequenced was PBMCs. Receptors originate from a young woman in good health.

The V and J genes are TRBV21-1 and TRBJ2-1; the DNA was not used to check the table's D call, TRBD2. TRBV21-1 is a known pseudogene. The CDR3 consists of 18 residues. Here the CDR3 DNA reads TGTGCCAGCAGCAAAGGCAGACTAGCGGGGGTCCACTACAATGAGCAGTTCTTC. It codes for CASSKGRLAGVHYNEQFF.

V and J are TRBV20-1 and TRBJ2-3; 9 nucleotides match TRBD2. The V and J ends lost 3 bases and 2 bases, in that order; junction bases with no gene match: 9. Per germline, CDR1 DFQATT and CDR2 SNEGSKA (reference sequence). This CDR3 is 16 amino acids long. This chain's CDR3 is CSARMGLAGNTDTQYF. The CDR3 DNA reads TGCAGTGCTAGGATGGGGCTAGCGGGAAACACAGATACGCAGTATTTT.

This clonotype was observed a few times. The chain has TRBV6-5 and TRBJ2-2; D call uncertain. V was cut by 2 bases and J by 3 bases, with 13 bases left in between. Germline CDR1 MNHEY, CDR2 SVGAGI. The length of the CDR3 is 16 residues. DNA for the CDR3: TGTGCCAGCAGTTACCGAGCGCCCCGCGACACCGGGGAGCTGTTTTTT. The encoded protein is CASSYRAPRDTGELFF.

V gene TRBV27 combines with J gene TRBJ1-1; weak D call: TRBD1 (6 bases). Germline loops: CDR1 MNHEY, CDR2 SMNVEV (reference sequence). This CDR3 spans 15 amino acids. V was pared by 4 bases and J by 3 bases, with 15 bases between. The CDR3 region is CASSSNQGRHTEAFF. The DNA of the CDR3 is TGTGCCAGCAGTTCGAATCAGGGGAGGCACACTGAAGCTTTCTTT.

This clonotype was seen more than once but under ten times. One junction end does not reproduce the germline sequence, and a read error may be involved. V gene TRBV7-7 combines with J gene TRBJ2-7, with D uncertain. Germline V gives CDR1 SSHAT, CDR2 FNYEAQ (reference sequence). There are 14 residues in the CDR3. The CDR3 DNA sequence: TGTGCTAGCAGCTTAAGTGCCAGGTCCTACGAGCAGTACTTC. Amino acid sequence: CASSLSARSYEQYF.

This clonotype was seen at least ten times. The CDR3 DNA sequence: TGCAGCGTCACCCCAGGACAGGGGGGTTCGGAGACCCAGTACTTC. This codes for CSVTPGQGGSETQYF. The chain links TRBV29-1 to TRBJ2-5, with 10 bases lining up with TRBD1. The germline CDR1 and CDR2 sequences are SQVTM and ANQGSEA. The CDR3 has 15 amino acids. The V and J ends lost 6 bases and 5 bases, in that order; junction bases with no gene match: 12.

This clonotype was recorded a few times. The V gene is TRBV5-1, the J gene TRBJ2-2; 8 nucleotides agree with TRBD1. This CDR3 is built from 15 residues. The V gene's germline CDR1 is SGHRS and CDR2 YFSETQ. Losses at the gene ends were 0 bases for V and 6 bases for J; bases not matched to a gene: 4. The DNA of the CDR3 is TGCGCCAGCAGCTTGGCACGGACAGGGCCCGGGGAGCTGTTTTTT. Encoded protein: CASSLARTGPGELFF.

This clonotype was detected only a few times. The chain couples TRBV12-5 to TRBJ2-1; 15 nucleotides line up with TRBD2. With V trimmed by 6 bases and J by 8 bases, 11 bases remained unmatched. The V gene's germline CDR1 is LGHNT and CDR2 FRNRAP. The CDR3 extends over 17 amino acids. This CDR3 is CASGPGLAGGPVDEQFF. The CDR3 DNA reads TGTGCTAGTGGCCCCGGACTAGCGGGGGGGCCGGTCGATGAGCAGTTCTTC. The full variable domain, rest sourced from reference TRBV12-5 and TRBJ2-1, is DARVTQTPRHKVTEMGQEVTMRCQPILGHNTVFWYRQTMMQGLELLAYFRNRAPLDDSGMPKDRFSAEMPDATLATLKIQPSEPRDSAVYFCASGPGLAGGPVDEQFFGPGTRLTVL.

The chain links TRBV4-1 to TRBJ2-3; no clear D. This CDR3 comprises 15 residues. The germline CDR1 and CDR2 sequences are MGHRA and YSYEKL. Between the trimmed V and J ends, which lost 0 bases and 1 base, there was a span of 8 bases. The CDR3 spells CASSQDRSGTDTQYF. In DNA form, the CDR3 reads TGCGCCAGCAGCCAAGATCGGTCAGGCACAGATACGCAGTATTTT.

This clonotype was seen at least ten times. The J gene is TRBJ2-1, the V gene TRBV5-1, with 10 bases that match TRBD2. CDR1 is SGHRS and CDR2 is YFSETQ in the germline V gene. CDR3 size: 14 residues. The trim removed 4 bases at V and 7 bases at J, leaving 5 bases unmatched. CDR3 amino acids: CASSPSGRRNEQFF. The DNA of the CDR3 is TGCGCCAGCAGCCCTAGCGGGAGACGAAATGAGCAGTTCTTC.

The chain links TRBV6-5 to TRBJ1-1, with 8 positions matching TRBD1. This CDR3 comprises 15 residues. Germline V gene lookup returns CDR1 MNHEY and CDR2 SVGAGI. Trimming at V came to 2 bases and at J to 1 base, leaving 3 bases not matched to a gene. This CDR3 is CASSYTGGGNTEAFF. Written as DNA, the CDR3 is TGTGCCAGCAGTTACACAGGGGGGGGGAACACTGAAGCTTTCTTT.

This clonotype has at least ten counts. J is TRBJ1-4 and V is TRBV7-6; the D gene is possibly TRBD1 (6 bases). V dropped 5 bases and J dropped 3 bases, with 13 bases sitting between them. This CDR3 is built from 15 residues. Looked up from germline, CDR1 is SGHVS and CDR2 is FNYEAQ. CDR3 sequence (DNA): TGTGCCAGCAGCCAAACAGGGATCTCTAATGAAAAACTGTTTTTT. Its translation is CASSQTGISNEKLFF.

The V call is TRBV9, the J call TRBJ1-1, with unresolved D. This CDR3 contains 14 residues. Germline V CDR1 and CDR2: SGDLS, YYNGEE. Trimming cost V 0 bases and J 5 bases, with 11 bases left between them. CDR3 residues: CASSVAPEGTEAFF. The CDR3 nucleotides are TGTGCCAGCAGCGTAGCCCCCGAGGGAACTGAAGCTTTCTTT.

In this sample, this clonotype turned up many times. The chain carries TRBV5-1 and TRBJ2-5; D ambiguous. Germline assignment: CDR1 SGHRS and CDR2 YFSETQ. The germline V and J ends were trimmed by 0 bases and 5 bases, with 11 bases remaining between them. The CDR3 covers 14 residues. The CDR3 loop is CASSLGVQAETQYF. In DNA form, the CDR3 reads TGCGCCAGCAGCTTGGGAGTCCAGGCGGAGACCCAGTACTTC.

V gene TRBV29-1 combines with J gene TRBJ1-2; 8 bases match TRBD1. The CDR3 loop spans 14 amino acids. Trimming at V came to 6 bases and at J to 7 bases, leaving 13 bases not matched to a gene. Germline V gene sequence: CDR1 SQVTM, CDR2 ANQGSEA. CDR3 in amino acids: CSVPPGQGSGGYTF. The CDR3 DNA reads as TGCAGCGTCCCCCCCGGACAGGGATCGGGTGGCTACACCTTC.

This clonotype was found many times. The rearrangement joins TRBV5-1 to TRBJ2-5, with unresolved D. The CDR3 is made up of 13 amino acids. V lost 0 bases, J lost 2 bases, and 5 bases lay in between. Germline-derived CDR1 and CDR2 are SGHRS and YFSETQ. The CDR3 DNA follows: TGCGCCAGCAGCTTGGAGTTACAAGAGACCCAGTACTTC. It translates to CASSLELQETQYF.

The CDR3 region has the DNA TGTGCCAGCGGGTGGCCGGGAGTAGAGACCCAGTACTTC. Translating gives CASGWPGVETQYF. The J gene is TRBJ2-5, the V gene TRBV7-2; possible D gene TRBD2, 6 bases. The CDR3 extends over 13 amino acids. Germline V gene data show CDR1 as SGHTA and CDR2 as FQGNSA. Between the trimmed V and J ends, which lost 8 bases and 4 bases, there was a span of 14 bases.

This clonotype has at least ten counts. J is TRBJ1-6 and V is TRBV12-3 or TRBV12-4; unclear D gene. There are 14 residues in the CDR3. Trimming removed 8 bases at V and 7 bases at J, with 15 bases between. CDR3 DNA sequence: TGTGCCAGCCATCCAGGCCGCTTGAATTCACCCCTCCACTTT. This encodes CASHPGRLNSPLHF.

The CDR3, as DNA: TGTGCCAGCAGCTCGGGACAGGGTTTAGATACGCAGTATTTT. Its translation is CASSSGQGLDTQYF. The genes are TRBV7-3 and TRBJ2-3; 9 bases align to TRBD1. The CDR3 runs 14 residues. Losses at the gene ends were 4 bases for V and 5 bases for J; bases not matched to a gene: 4. The germline V gene has CDR1 SGHTA and CDR2 FQGTGA.

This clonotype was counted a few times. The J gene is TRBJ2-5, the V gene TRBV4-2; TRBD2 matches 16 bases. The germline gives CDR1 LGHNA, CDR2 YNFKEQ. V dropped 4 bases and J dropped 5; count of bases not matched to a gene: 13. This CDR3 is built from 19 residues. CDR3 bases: TGTGCCAGCAGCCCCGAACCGGGACTAGCGGGAGGGCCCAGCGAGACCCAGTACTTC. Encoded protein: CASSPEPGLAGGPSETQYF.

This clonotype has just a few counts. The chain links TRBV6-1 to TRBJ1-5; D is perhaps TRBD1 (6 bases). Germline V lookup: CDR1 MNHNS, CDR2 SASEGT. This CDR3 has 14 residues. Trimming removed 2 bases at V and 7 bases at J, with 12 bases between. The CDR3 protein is CASSERGGSQPQHF. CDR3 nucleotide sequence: TGTGCCAGCAGTGAACGGGGGGGCAGCCAGCCCCAGCATTTT.

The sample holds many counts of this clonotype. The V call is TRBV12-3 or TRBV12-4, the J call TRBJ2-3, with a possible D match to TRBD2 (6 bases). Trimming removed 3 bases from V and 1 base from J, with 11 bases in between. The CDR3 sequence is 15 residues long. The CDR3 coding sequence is TGTGCCAGCAGTTTGCTGGGCGGGGGCACAGATACGCAGTATTTT. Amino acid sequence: CASSLLGGGTDTQYF.

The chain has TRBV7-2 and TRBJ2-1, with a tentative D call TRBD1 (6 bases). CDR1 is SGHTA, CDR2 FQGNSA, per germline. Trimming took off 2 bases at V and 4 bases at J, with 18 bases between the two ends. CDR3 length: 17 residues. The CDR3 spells CASSLILGPGAYNEQFF. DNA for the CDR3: TGTGCCAGCAGCTTAATACTGGGGCCAGGGGCTTACAATGAGCAGTTCTTC.

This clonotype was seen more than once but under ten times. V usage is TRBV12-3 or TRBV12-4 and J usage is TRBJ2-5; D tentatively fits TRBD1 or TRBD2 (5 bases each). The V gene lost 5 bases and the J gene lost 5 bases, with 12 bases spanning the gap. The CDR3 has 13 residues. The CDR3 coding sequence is TGTGCCAGCAGTCCCAACTGGGGGGAGACCCAGTACTTC. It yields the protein CASSPNWGETQYF.

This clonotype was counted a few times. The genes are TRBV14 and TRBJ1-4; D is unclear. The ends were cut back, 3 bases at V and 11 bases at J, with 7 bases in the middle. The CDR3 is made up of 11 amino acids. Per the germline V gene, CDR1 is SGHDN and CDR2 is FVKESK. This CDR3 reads CASSHLGKLFF. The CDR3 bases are TGTGCCAGCAGCCACCTGGGGAAACTGTTTTTT.

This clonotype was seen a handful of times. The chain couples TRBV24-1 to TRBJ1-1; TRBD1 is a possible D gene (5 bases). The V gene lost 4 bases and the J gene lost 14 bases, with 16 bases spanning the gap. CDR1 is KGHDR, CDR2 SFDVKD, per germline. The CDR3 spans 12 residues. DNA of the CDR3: TGTGCCACCAGTGACGCCAGCTGGGGGACCTTCTTT. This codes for CATSDASWGTFF.

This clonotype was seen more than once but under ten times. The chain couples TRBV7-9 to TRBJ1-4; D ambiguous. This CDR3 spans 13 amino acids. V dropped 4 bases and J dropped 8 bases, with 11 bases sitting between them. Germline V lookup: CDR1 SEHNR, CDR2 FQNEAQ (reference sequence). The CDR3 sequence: CASSSPTGEKLFF. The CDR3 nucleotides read TGTGCCAGCAGCTCCCCGACGGGAGAAAAACTGTTTTTT.

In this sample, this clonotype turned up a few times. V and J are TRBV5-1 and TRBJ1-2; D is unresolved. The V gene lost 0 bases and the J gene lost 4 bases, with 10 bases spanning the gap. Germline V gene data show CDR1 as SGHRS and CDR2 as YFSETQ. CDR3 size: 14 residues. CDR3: CASSLEGSFYGYTF. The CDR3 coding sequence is TGCGCCAGCAGCTTGGAGGGCAGCTTCTATGGCTACACCTTC. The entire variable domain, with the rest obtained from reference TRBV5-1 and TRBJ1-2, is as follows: KAGVTQTPRYLIKTRGQQVTLSCSPISGHRSVSWYQQTPGQGLQFLFEYFSETQRNKGNFPGRFSGRQFSNSRSEMNVSTLELGDSALYLCASSLEGSFYGYTFGSGTRLTVV.

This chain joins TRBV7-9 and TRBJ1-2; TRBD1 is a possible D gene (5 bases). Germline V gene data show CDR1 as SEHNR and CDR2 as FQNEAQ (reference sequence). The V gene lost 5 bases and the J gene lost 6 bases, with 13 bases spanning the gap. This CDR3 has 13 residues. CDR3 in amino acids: CASSARGGNGYTF. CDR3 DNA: TGTGCCAGCAGCGCGAGGGGAGGGAATGGCTACACCTTC.

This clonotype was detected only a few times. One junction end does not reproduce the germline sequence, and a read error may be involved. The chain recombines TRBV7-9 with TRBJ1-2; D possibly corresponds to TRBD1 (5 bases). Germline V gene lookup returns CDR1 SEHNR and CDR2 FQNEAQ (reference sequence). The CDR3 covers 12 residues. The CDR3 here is CASSFIAGSFSF. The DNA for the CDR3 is TGTGCCAGCAGCTTTATTGCAGGGAGTTTCTCCTTC.

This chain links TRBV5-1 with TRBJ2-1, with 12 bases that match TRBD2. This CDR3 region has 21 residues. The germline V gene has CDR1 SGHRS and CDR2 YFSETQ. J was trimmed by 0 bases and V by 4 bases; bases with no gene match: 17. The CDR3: CASSGTGTSGRRGSSYNEQFF. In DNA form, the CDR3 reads TGCGCCAGCAGCGGAACCGGGACTAGCGGGCGGAGGGGAAGCTCCTACAATGAGCAGTTCTTC.